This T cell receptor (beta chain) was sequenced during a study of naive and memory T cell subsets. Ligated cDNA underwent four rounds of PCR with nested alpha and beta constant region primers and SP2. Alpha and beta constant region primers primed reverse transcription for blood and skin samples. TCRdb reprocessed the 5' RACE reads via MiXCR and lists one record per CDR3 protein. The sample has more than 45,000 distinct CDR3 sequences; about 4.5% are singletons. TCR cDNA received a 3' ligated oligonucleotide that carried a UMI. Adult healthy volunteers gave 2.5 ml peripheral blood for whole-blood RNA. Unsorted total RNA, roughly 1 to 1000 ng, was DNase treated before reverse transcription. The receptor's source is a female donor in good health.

CDR3 sequence: CASSIQGLDEKLFF. CDR3 in DNA: TGCGCCAGCAGCATACAGGGCTTGGATGAAAAACTGTTTTTT. The rearrangement joins TRBV5-1 to TRBJ1-4; D is possibly TRBD1 (6 bases). Germline V gene data show CDR1 as SGHRS and CDR2 as YFSETQ. The CDR3 runs 14 residues. V lost 4 bases and J lost 6, with 13 bases in between.